This is a list of T cell receptor beta chains from one sample in a study of T cell responses to AZD1222 COVID-19 vaccine. Sequencing was performed with immunoSEQ multiplex PCR; in TCRdb, only in-frame clones are kept and a portion is missing. The sample lists about 66,000 clones; under 95% were seen once. The sample consisted of peripheral blood, taken 28 days after the second dose of the MenACWY control vaccine. The receptors derive from an adult who received the MenACWY meningococcal vaccine as a control. Both conserved end residues are part of each CDR3. A D gene is named only where the DNA matches it firmly. The size field is filled for only some rows; it gives once, few, many or a size class.

j_call: TRBJ1-3; clone_size: once; v_call: TRBV11-2; d_call: .; cdr3_aa: CASSLEADSGNTIYF; cdr3_nt: TGTGCCAGCAGCTTAGAGGCAGACTCTGGAAACACCATATATTTT
j_call: TRBJ2-7; clone_size: .; v_call: TRBV3-1/TRBV3-2; d_call: .; cdr3_aa: CASSPLAGGLTDEQYF; cdr3_nt: TGTGCCAGCAGCCCCCTCGCTGGGGGCCTTACCGACGAGCAGTACTTC
j_call: TRBJ2-1; clone_size: .; v_call: TRBV2; d_call: TRBD1; cdr3_aa: CASNWGQGRYNEQFF; cdr3_nt: TGTGCCAGCAACTGGGGACAGGGAAGATACAATGAGCAGTTCTTC
j_call: TRBJ2-1; clone_size: once; v_call: TRBV7-7; d_call: .; cdr3_aa: CASSLGQYNEQFF; cdr3_nt: TGTGCCAGCAGCTTAGGGCAGTACAATGAGCAGTTCTTC
j_call: TRBJ2-3; clone_size: .; v_call: TRBV6-4; d_call: TRBD1; cdr3_aa: CASSDSPGTGADTQYF; cdr3_nt: TGTGCCAGCAGTGACTCGCCCGGGACAGGGGCAGATACGCAGTATTTT
j_call: TRBJ1-3; clone_size: .; v_call: TRBV4-1; d_call: .; cdr3_aa: CASSPRLNRDLSGNTIYF; cdr3_nt: TGCGCCAGCAGCCCCCGACTTAACAGGGACCTCTCTGGAAACACCATATATTTT
j_call: TRBJ1-1; clone_size: .; v_call: TRBV2; d_call: .; cdr3_aa: CASGIMNTEAFF; cdr3_nt: TGTGCCAGCGGTATTATGAACACTGAAGCTTTCTTT
j_call: TRBJ1-2; clone_size: once; v_call: TRBV29-1; d_call: TRBD1; cdr3_aa: CSVPGQGNYGYTF; cdr3_nt: TGCAGCGTGCCGGGACAGGGTAACTATGGCTACACCTTC
j_call: TRBJ2-7; clone_size: .; v_call: TRBV5-4; d_call: .; cdr3_aa: CASSPQSVGPYEQYF; cdr3_nt: TGTGCCAGCAGCCCTCAAAGCGTGGGACCCTACGAGCAGTACTTC
j_call: TRBJ2-3; clone_size: .; v_call: TRBV7-2; d_call: .; cdr3_aa: CASSPAGRGKGTDTQYF; cdr3_nt: TGTGCCAGCAGCCCAGCCGGGAGAGGGAAGGGCACAGATACGCAGTATTTT
j_call: TRBJ2-7; clone_size: .; v_call: TRBV4-3; d_call: .; cdr3_aa: CASSPSVSYEQYF; cdr3_nt: TGCGCCAGCAGCCCGAGTGTGTCCTACGAGCAGTACTTC
j_call: TRBJ2-1; clone_size: few; v_call: TRBV2; d_call: TRBD2; cdr3_aa: CASIRGASGRGEQFF; cdr3_nt: TGTGCCAGCATTCGCGGGGCTAGCGGGAGGGGTGAGCAGTTCTTC
j_call: TRBJ2-7; clone_size: .; v_call: TRBV28; d_call: .; cdr3_aa: CASSLREGSEQYF; cdr3_nt: TGTGCCAGCAGTTTACGTGAAGGGAGCGAGCAGTACTTC
j_call: TRBJ1-1; clone_size: .; v_call: TRBV7-9; d_call: TRBD1; cdr3_aa: CASSFLTGVNTEAFF; cdr3_nt: TGTGCCAGCAGCTTCCTGACAGGGGTGAACACTGAAGCTTTCTTT
j_call: TRBJ1-1; clone_size: .; v_call: TRBV4-1; d_call: .; cdr3_aa: CASSQGTNTEAFF; cdr3_nt: TGCGCCAGCAGCCAAGGGACGAACACTGAAGCTTTCTTT
j_call: TRBJ2-3; clone_size: .; v_call: TRBV12-5; d_call: .; cdr3_aa: CASGSSGAVTDTQYF; cdr3_nt: TGTGCTAGTGGTTCCTCGGGAGCGGTCACAGATACGCAGTATTTT
j_call: TRBJ2-1; clone_size: few; v_call: TRBV4-1; d_call: .; cdr3_aa: CASSPQVPRDGYNEQFF; cdr3_nt: TGCGCCAGCAGCCCACAGGTTCCCAGAGATGGCTACAATGAGCAGTTCTTC
j_call: TRBJ1-5; clone_size: .; v_call: TRBV27; d_call: .; cdr3_aa: CASSLGSNLYQPQHF; cdr3_nt: TGTGCCAGCAGTTTAGGGTCGAATCTATATCAGCCCCAGCATTTT
j_call: TRBJ1-6; clone_size: .; v_call: TRBV5-8; d_call: TRBD1; cdr3_aa: CASSAAGTAYNSPLHF; cdr3_nt: TGTGCCAGCAGCGCGGCCGGGACAGCCTATAATTCACCCCTCCACTTT
j_call: TRBJ2-3; clone_size: .; v_call: TRBV9; d_call: .; cdr3_aa: CASSGGGVVGDTQYF; cdr3_nt: TGTGCCAGCAGCGGTGGGGGAGTTGTTGGAGATACGCAGTATTTT
j_call: TRBJ2-7; clone_size: .; v_call: TRBV15; d_call: .; cdr3_aa: CATSRAQIGHLSYEQYF; cdr3_nt: TGTGCCACCAGCAGAGCCCAAATAGGACACCTCTCCTACGAGCAGTACTTC
j_call: TRBJ2-7; clone_size: .; v_call: TRBV5-6; d_call: .; cdr3_aa: CASSPPGSSSYEQYF; cdr3_nt: TGTGCCAGCAGCCCGCCGGGGTCGAGCTCCTACGAGCAGTACTTC
j_call: TRBJ1-2; clone_size: .; v_call: TRBV6-5; d_call: TRBD1; cdr3_aa: CASSFMDRLNYGYTF; cdr3_nt: TGTGCCAGCAGTTTCATGGACAGGCTTAACTATGGCTACACCTTC
j_call: TRBJ2-3; clone_size: .; v_call: TRBV12-5; d_call: TRBD2; cdr3_aa: CASEGAGGPNTDTQYF; cdr3_nt: TGTGCTAGTGAGGGGGCGGGAGGGCCGAACACAGATACGCAGTATTTT
j_call: TRBJ2-1; clone_size: .; v_call: TRBV6-1; d_call: TRBD2; cdr3_aa: CASSEERGTYNEQFF; cdr3_nt: TGTGCCAGCAGTGAGGAGCGGGGTACCTACAATGAGCAGTTCTTC
j_call: TRBJ1-4; clone_size: .; v_call: TRBV4-3; d_call: .; cdr3_aa: CASSQEGGSGAEKLFF; cdr3_nt: TGCGCCAGCAGCCAAGAAGGTGGGTCAGGGGCCGAAAAACTGTTTTTT
j_call: TRBJ2-3; clone_size: .; v_call: TRBV2; d_call: TRBD1; cdr3_aa: CASRGTASADTQYF; cdr3_nt: TGTGCCAGCAGAGGGACAGCGTCAGCAGATACGCAGTATTTT
j_call: TRBJ1-1; clone_size: once; v_call: TRBV4-1; d_call: .; cdr3_aa: CASSQGFSEAFF; cdr3_nt: TGCGCCAGCAGCCAAGGATTTTCTGAAGCTTTCTTT
j_call: TRBJ1-1; clone_size: .; v_call: TRBV28; d_call: .; cdr3_aa: CASSGPTGNTEAFF; cdr3_nt: TGTGCCAGCAGTGGACCGACAGGGAACACTGAAGCTTTCTTT
j_call: TRBJ2-5; clone_size: .; v_call: TRBV25-1; d_call: .; cdr3_aa: CASSPPGGSKETQYF; cdr3_nt: TGTGCCAGCAGTCCACCTGGGGGGTCAAAGGAGACCCAGTACTTC
j_call: TRBJ2-7; clone_size: .; v_call: TRBV6-2/TRBV6-3; d_call: .; cdr3_aa: CASSYSGYAHEQYF; cdr3_nt: TGTGCCAGCAGTTATTCAGGGTATGCCCACGAGCAGTACTTC
j_call: TRBJ1-1; clone_size: .; v_call: TRBV19; d_call: .; cdr3_aa: CASSIVRMNTEAFF; cdr3_nt: TGTGCCAGTAGTATAGTACGGATGAACACTGAAGCTTTCTTT